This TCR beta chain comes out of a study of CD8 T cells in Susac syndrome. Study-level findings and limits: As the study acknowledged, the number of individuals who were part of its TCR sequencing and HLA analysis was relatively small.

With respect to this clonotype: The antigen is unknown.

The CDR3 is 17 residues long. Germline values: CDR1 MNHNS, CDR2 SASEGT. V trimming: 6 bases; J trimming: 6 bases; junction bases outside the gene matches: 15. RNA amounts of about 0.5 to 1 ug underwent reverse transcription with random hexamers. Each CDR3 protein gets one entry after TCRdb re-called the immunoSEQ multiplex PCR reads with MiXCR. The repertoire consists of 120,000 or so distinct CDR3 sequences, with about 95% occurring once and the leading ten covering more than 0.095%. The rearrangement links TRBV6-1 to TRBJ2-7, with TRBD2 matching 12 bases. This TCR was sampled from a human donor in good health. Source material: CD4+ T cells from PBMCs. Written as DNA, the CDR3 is TGTGCCAGCAGCCGGGGGGCTAGCGGGAGGGTAGCTACCGAGCAGTACTTC. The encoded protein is CASSRGASGRVATEQYF.